Only one count was recorded for the clone carrying this T cell receptor (beta chain). Its antigen is unidentified. Profiling relied on immunoSEQ multiplex PCR, and the TCRdb table lists in-frame clones only, not all of them. The sample carries about 8,000 clones, 55% to 75% recorded once. The data derive from a study of tumor-infiltrating lymphocytes in localized non-small cell lung cancer. At the level of the study: The cohort mixed smokers and never-smokers, several histologies, and some post-neoadjuvant-chemotherapy samples. Each patient gave resected tumor and non-adjacent uninvolved lung tissue. Study findings and constraints: Available tissue quantity limited TCR sequencing to a patient subset. Compared with uninvolved lung, tumors showed higher T cell infiltration by TCRbeta sequencing.

V lost 4 bases and J lost 4, with 15 bases in between. CDR1 and CDR2 (germline): SGHRS, YFSETQ. This CDR3 comprises 14 residues. The chain couples TRBV5-1 to TRBJ2-7; D remains ambiguous. Sequenced input: uninvolved lung tissue not adjacent to the tumor. This sequence was found in a human donor with non-small cell lung cancer. The CDR3 is CASSEAPGYYEQYF. CDR3 bases: TGCGCCAGCAGCGAGGCCCCGGGTTATTACGAGCAGTACTTC.